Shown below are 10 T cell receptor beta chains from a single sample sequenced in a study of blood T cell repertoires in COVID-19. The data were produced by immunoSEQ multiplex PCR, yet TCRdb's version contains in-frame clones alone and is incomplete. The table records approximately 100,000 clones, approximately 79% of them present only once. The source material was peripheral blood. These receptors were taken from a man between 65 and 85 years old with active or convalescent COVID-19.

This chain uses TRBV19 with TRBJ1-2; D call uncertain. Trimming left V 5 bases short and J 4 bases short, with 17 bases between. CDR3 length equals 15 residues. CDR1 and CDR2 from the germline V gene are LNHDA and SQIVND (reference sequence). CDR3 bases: TGTGCCAGTAGTTCCGCCCACGGGTTCGGCTATGGCTACACCTTC. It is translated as CASSSAHGFGYGYTF.

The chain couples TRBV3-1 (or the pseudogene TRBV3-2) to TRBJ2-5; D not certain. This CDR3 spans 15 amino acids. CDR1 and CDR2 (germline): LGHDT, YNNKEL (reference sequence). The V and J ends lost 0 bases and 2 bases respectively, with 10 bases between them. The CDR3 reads CASSQDRQNQETQYF. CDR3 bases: TGTGCCAGCAGCCAAGATCGTCAGAATCAAGAGACCCAGTACTTC.

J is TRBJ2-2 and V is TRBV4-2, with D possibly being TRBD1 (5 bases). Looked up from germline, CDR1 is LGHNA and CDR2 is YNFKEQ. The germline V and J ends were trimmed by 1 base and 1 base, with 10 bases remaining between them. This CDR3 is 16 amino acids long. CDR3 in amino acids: CASSQGVQGNTGELFF. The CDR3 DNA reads TGTGCCAGCAGCCAAGGAGTTCAGGGGAACACCGGGGAGCTGTTTTTT.

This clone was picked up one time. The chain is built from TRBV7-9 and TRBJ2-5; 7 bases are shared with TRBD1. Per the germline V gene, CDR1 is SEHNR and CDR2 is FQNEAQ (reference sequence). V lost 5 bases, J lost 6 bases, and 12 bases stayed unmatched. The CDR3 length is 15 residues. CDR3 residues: CASSPSLTGIQTQYF. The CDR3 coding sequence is TGTGCCAGCAGCCCTAGCTTGACAGGGATACAGACCCAGTACTTC.

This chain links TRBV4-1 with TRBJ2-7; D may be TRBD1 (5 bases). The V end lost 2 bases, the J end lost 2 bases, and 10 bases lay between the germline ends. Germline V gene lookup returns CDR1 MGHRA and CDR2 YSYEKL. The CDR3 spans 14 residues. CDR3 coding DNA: TGCGCCAGCAGCCAACGGACAAGAACCTACGAGCAGTACTTC. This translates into CASSQRTRTYEQYF.

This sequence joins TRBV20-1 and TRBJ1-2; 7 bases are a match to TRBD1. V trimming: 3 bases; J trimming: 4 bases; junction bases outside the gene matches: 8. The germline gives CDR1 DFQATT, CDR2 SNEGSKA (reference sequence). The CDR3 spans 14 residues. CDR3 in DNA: TGCAGTGCTAGTCCCAGACAGGGAGGCTATGGCTACACCTTC. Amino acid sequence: CSASPRQGGYGYTF.

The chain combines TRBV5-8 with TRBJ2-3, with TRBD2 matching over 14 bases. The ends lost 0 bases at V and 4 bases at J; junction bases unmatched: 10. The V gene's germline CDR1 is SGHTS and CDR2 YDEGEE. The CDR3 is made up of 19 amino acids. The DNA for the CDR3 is TGTGCCAGCAGCTTGGTTCGACTAGCGGGGGGGCCTAGGGCAGATACGCAGTATTTT. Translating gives CASSLVRLAGGPRADTQYF. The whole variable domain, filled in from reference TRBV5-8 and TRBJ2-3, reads EAGVTQSPTHLIKTRGQQATLRCSPISGHTSVYWYQQALGLGLQFLLWYDEGEERNRGNFPPRFSGRQFPNYSSELNVNALELEDSALYLCASSLVRLAGGPRADTQYFGPGTRLTVL.

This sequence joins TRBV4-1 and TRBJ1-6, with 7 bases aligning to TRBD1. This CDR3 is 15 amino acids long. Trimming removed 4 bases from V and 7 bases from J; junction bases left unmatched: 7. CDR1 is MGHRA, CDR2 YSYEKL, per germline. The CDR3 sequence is CASSPTGTANSPLHF. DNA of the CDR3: TGCGCCAGCAGCCCCACCGGGACAGCGAATTCACCCCTCCACTTT.

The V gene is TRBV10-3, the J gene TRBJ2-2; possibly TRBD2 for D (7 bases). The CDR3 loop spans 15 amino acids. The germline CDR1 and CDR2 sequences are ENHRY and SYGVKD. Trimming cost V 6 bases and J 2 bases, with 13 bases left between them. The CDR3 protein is CAIRPRGANTGELFF. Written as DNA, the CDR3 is TGTGCCATCAGACCCCGGGGGGCCAACACCGGGGAGCTGTTTTTT.

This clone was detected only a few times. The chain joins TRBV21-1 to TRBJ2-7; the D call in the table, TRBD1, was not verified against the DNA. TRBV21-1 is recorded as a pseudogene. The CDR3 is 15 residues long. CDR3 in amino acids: CASSKGRQANYEQYF. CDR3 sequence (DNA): TGTGCCAGCAGCAAAGGGCGACAGGCCAACTACGAGCAGTACTTC.